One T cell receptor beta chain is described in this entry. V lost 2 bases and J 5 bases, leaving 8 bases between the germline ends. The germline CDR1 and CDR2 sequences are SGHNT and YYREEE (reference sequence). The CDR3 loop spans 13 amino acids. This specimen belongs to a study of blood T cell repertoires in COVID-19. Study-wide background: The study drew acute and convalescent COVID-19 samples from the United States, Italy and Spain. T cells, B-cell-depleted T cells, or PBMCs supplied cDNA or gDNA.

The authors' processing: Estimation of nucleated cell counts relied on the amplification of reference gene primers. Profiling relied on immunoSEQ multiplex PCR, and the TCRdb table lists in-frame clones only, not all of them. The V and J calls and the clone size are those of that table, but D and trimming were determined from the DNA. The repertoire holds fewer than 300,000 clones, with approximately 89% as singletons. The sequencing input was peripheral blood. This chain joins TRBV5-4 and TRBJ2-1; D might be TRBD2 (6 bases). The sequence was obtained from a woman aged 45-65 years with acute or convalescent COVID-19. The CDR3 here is CASSFSGDNEQFF. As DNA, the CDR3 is TGTGCCAGCAGCTTCTCGGGGGACAATGAGCAGTTCTTC.